Below are 27 T cell receptor beta chains sequenced from a single sample in a study of blood T cells in healthy people across ages. A second about 7 to 11 cycle PCR used barcoded and J-beta primers. TCRdb independently ran MiXCR on the 5' RACE reads; one entry per CDR3 protein. Among around 620,000 distinct CDR3 sequences listed, 25% to 30% were seen once. The sequenced sample was blood. The receptors were sampled from a woman between 70 and 85 years old in good health.

This clonotype has at least ten counts. The V gene is TRBV12-3 or TRBV12-4, the J gene TRBJ2-6, with D tentatively TRBD1 or TRBD2 (5 bases each). Trimming pared 1 base from V and 4 bases from J, leaving 8 bases between. The CDR3 loop spans 15 amino acids. CDR3 sequence (DNA): TGTGCCAGCAGTTTAGGGGGGAACGGGGCCAACGTCCTGACTTTC. Encoded protein: CASSLGGNGANVLTF.

The sample holds a few counts of this clonotype. This sequence joins TRBV5-6 and TRBJ2-7; D possibly corresponds to TRBD1 (6 bases). Per germline, CDR1 SGHDT and CDR2 YYEEEE. The V and J ends lost 5 bases and 3 bases respectively, with 15 bases between them. The CDR3 is 14 residues long. As DNA, the CDR3 is TGTGCCAGCAGTTTTGACAGGCTAGACTACGAGCAGTACTTC. Its translation is CASSFDRLDYEQYF.

The chain carries TRBV20-1 and TRBJ2-5; 7 bases map to TRBD1. The last part of the DNA fits TRBJ2-7 better; the J call may be wrong. The germline V gene has CDR1 DFQATT and CDR2 SNEGSKA (reference sequence). The CDR3 contains 13 residues. The DNA for the CDR3 is TGCAGTGCCCTCGGGGACAGCTCCTACGAGCAGTACTTC. Protein sequence: CSALGDSSYEQYF.

This clonotype was observed a single time. V and J are TRBV30 and TRBJ2-6; TRBD2 is a possible D gene (5 bases). CDR3 size: 15 residues. The germline gives CDR1 GTSNPN, CDR2 SVGIG (reference sequence). V gave up 0 bases and J gave up 0 bases, with 6 bases separating them. CDR3 bases: TGTGCCTGGAGTGTACGGGGCTCTGGGGCCAACGTCCTGACTTTC. Protein product: CAWSVRGSGANVLTF.

The V call is TRBV10-3, the J call TRBJ2-4, with 8 bases aligning to TRBD2. V lost 3 bases and J lost 0; bases outside the gene matches: 4. The germline CDR1 and CDR2 sequences are ENHRY and SYGVKD. The length of the CDR3 is 16 residues. In DNA form, the CDR3 reads TGTGCCATCAGTGAACAGCGGGGGCTAGCCAAAAACATTCAGTACTTC. Translated: CAISEQRGLAKNIQYF.

This clonotype was counted only a few times. The chain recombines TRBV13 with TRBJ1-6, with TRBD1 matching 10 bases. CDR1 is PRHDT, CDR2 FYEKMQ, per germline (reference sequence). The CDR3 consists of 15 residues. V trimming: 5 bases; J trimming: 10 bases; junction bases outside the gene matches: 8. The CDR3 DNA is TGTGCCAGCAGCCCGTCCGGGACAGGGGAATCACCCCTCCACTTT. This encodes CASSPSGTGESPLHF.

Of note for this clonotype: A read error may produce the germline difference seen at one junction end. The rearrangement links TRBV7-7 to TRBJ2-3; D gene unclear. The CDR3 length is 15 residues. Germline-derived CDR1 and CDR2 are SSHAT and FNYEAQ (reference sequence). CDR3 DNA: TGTGCTAGCAGCTTACGAAGACCCTGCACAGATACGCAGTATTTT. It encodes CASSLRRPCTDTQYF.

J is TRBJ2-4 and V is TRBV20-1, with a possible D match to TRBD1 (6 bases). Trimming took 3 bases from V and 7 from J, leaving 16 bases between them. Germline assignment: CDR1 DFQATT and CDR2 SNEGSKA (reference sequence). CDR3 size: 14 residues. CDR3 amino acids: CSASEGARGNIQYF. CDR3 nucleotides: TGCAGTGCTAGTGAGGGCGCAAGGGGGAACATTCAGTACTTC.

This clonotype has a count of ten or more. The chain combines TRBV7-3 with TRBJ2-6; D remains unclear. The CDR3 is 14 amino acids. Germline CDR1 reads SGHTA; CDR2 reads FQGTGA. With 1 base removed from V and 2 bases from J, the gap between germline ends came to 3 bases. CDR3 bases: TGTGCCAGCAGCTTAATGGCTGGGGCCAACGTCCTGACTTTC. Translated: CASSLMAGANVLTF. Supplemented by reference TRBV7-3 and TRBJ2-6, the full variable domain reads GAGVSQTPSNKVTEKGKYVELRCDPISGHTALYWYRQSLGQGPEFLIYFQGTGAADDSGLPNDRFFAVRPEGSVSTLKIQRTERGDSAVYLCASSLMAGANVLTFGAGSRLTVL.

In this sample, this clonotype turned up a few times. The rearrangement links TRBV7-2 to TRBJ1-2, with 8 nucleotides matching TRBD1. The junction had 9 bases not matched to a gene; V was cut back by 1 base and J by 8 bases. The CDR3 length is 15 residues. CDR1 SGHTA and CDR2 FQGNSA come from the germline V gene. The CDR3: CASSLEVGGTGGYTF. CDR3 coding DNA: TGTGCCAGCAGCTTAGAAGTTGGAGGGACAGGCGGCTACACCTTC.

In this sample, this clonotype turned up many times. J is TRBJ2-7 and V is TRBV12-3 or TRBV12-4, with 9 bases that match TRBD1. The CDR3 contains 15 residues. J lost 0 bases, V lost 5 bases, and 5 bases had no gene match. CDR3 region: CASSTTGGLSYEQYF. CDR3 bases: TGTGCCAGCAGTACGACAGGGGGGCTCTCCTACGAGCAGTACTTC.

In its sample, this clonotype was seen a few times. The chain employs TRBV29-1 and TRBJ2-5; TRBD2 might be the D (6 bases). The DNA matches TRBJ2-1 better at its end, which makes the J call doubtful. This CDR3 has 12 amino acids. Germline values: CDR1 SQVTM, CDR2 ANQGSEA. In DNA form, the CDR3 reads TGCAGCGTTCCCACTAGCTGGGAGACCCAGTTCTTC. Protein product: CSVPTSWETQFF.

DNA for the CDR3: TGTGCCAGCAGCTTAGCGACAGGAGGTGAGCAGTTCTTC. It specifies CASSLATGGEQFF. The rearrangement uses TRBV7-2 and TRBJ2-5; a possible D gene is TRBD1 (6 bases). The end of the DNA fits TRBJ2-1 better, so the J call may be wrong. The CDR3 is 13 residues long. Germline V gives CDR1 SGHTA, CDR2 FQGNSA.

V gene TRBV21-1 combines with J gene TRBJ2-6; the table's TRBD1 call for D was not verified on the DNA. TRBV21-1 is termed a pseudogene. This CDR3 comprises 14 residues. The CDR3 sequence: CASRGGPRANVLTF. In DNA form, the CDR3 reads TGTGCCAGCCGGGGGGGTCCCCGGGCCAACGTCCTGACTTTC.

The CDR3 is CASSLVFSKETQYF. The CDR3 DNA sequence: TGTGCCAGCAGTTTAGTATTCAGTAAAGAGACCCAGTACTTC. The rearrangement links TRBV12-3 or TRBV12-4 to TRBJ2-5; D is unclear. This CDR3 comprises 14 residues. The V and J ends lost 1 base and 3 bases respectively, with 9 bases between them.

This clonotype was counted between two and nine times. V gene TRBV20-1 combines with J gene TRBJ1-1; D gene unclear. Germline CDR1 and CDR2: DFQATT and SNEGSKA (reference sequence). This CDR3 is built from 14 residues. The germline V and J ends were trimmed by 6 bases and 1 base, with 15 bases remaining between them. The CDR3 DNA follows: TGCAGTGCCTCCACGGTCAGAGGGAACACTGAAGCTTTCTTT. Protein product: CSASTVRGNTEAFF.

This sequence joins TRBV27 and TRBJ2-2; D assignment may be TRBD1 or TRBD2 (5 bases each). Trimming shortened V by 5 bases and J by 5 bases, and 18 bases separated the two germline ends. There are 16 residues in the CDR3. Germline CDR1 MNHEY, CDR2 SMNVEV (reference sequence). As DNA, the CDR3 is TGTGCCAGCAGTCTTTCGGGACGCGGCTGGACCGGGGAGCTGTTTTTT. Translating gives CASSLSGRGWTGELFF.

The chain employs TRBV12-3 or TRBV12-4 and TRBJ2-7; the match to TRBD2 covers 8 bases. This CDR3 comprises 15 residues. The ends lost 8 bases at V and 0 bases at J; junction bases unmatched: 9. The CDR3 here is CASGLRGGYSYEQYF. The DNA of the CDR3 is TGTGCCAGCGGATTACGGGGGGGGTACTCCTACGAGCAGTACTTC.

There are a few counts of this clonotype. The chain couples TRBV11-1 to TRBJ2-2; D is unresolved. Between the trimmed V and J ends, which lost 6 bases and 0 bases, there was a span of 14 bases. Germline V gene data show CDR1 as SGHAT and CDR2 as FQDESV (reference sequence). This CDR3 is 16 amino acids long. The CDR3 coding sequence is TGTGCCAGCAGTAGTCGCGGCTCCGCGAACACCGGGGAGCTGTTTTTT. This translates into CASSSRGSANTGELFF.

This clonotype has just a few counts. A read error is possible here, since a much larger clone lies one base away. The J gene is TRBJ2-5, the V gene TRBV20-1; 8 positions agree with TRBD1. Judging by the DNA end, TRBJ2-1 fits better; the J call may be wrong. The CDR3 has 16 residues. Germline CDR1 DFQATT, CDR2 SNEGSKA (reference sequence). This CDR3 reads CSATFLGQGLEETQFF. The CDR3 region has the DNA TGCAGTGCTACTTTTCTCGGACAGGGATTAGAAGAGACCCAGTTCTTC.

The rearrangement uses TRBV6-6 and TRBJ2-5; no clear D. Looked up from germline, CDR1 is MNHNY and CDR2 is SVGAGI (reference sequence). With 6 bases removed from V and 0 bases from J, the gap between germline ends came to 14 bases. This CDR3 spans 15 amino acids. The CDR3 bases are TGTGCCAGCAGCGACCAAACACGGTACCAAGAGACCCAGTACTTC. It codes for CASSDQTRYQETQYF.

This chain connects TRBV20-1 to TRBJ1-4; 9 bases fit TRBD1. Looked up from germline, CDR1 is DFQATT and CDR2 is SNEGSKA (reference sequence). This CDR3 spans 15 amino acids. V dropped 3 bases and J dropped 2; count of bases not matched to a gene: 4. CDR3 region: CSARGTGYTNEKLFF. Written as DNA, the CDR3 is TGCAGTGCTAGGGGGACAGGGTACACTAATGAAAAACTGTTTTTT.

The J gene is TRBJ2-3, the V gene TRBV9; the D gene is possibly TRBD1 (5 bases). Germline V gene data show CDR1 as SGDLS and CDR2 as YYNGEE. V was clipped by 0 bases and J by 4 bases, with 12 bases between them. There are 15 residues in the CDR3. The CDR3 reads CASSVGPRVADTQYF. The CDR3 DNA reads as TGTGCCAGCAGCGTAGGGCCCAGGGTGGCAGATACGCAGTATTTT.

V usage is TRBV20-1 and J usage is TRBJ2-3; no clear D gene. CDR3 length: 13 amino acids. V lost 1 base to trimming and J lost 4 bases, with 9 bases between them. Germline lookup yields CDR1 DFQATT and CDR2 SNEGSKA (reference sequence). The CDR3 reads CSARGRNSDTQYF. CDR3 DNA sequence: TGCAGTGCTAGAGGCCGTAACTCAGATACGCAGTATTTT.

This clonotype was found a few times. The chain is built from TRBV12-3 or TRBV12-4 and TRBJ2-7, with TRBD1 identical over 8 bases. This CDR3 spans 15 amino acids. V gave up 5 bases and J gave up 3 bases; unmatched junction bases: 9. This chain's CDR3 is CASSPSRTGNYEQYF. CDR3 coding DNA: TGTGCCAGCAGTCCCTCCCGGACAGGGAACTACGAGCAGTACTTC.

The rearrangement links TRBV3-1 to TRBJ1-3, with D uncertain. CDR3 length: 14 amino acids. Germline V gives CDR1 LGHDT, CDR2 YNNKEL (reference sequence). The V and J ends lost 1 base and 0 bases respectively, with 4 bases between them. This chain's CDR3 is CASSQVYSGNTIYF. In nucleotides, the CDR3 is TGTGCCAGCAGCCAAGTATACTCTGGAAACACCATATATTTT.

This clonotype occurred a few times. V and J are TRBV12-3 or TRBV12-4 and TRBJ1-1; 11 nucleotides match TRBD1. The V gene end was trimmed by 4 bases and the J gene end by 5 bases; junction bases not matched to a gene: 3. This CDR3 has 14 residues. The CDR3 here is CASSWTGGLTEAFF. DNA for the CDR3: TGTGCCAGCAGTTGGACAGGGGGCCTTACTGAAGCTTTCTTT.